Each of the 24 T cell receptor beta chains below was sequenced from the same sample in a study of beta chain features in type 1 diabetes listed by TCRdb under 2018. Here is what the overall study found, with its caveats: Type 1 diabetes patients showed a moderate but significant shortening of TCRB CDR3 length in all four CD4+ subsets.

The method was the immunoSEQ multiplex PCR assay. The entire amount of isolated RNA was reverse transcribed using the High Capacity cDNA Reverse Transcription Kit, so the sequenced TCRB transcripts were expressed ones. The source is immuneACCESS, and TCRdb retained only in-frame sequences with V and J called. Part of the clones is not carried over; for the studies checked, unresolved V genes explain less than half of this, and the remainder is unexplained. The sample profile shows around 260,000 clones; around 20% of them were found once. The ten largest clonotypes hold 0.028% of the sample. Antigens for these TCRs are unknown. The material sequenced was naive CD4+ T cells from blood. Explained via the paper, the cell subset or site label denotes: true naive CD4+ T cells. The origin of the receptors is a woman aged 35 to 49 with type 1 diabetes.

Only a few counts were recorded for this clone. Other DNA sequences in this sample translate to the same CDR3. This rearrangement joins TRBV18 to TRBJ1-1; perhaps TRBD1 as D (5 bases). Trimming pared 6 bases from V and 3 bases from J, leaving 8 bases between. There are 12 residues in the CDR3. Germline V lookup: CDR1 KGHSH, CDR2 LQKENI. CDR3 nucleotides: TGTGCCAGCTCTTCGGGGGACACTGAAGCTTTCTTT. It is translated as CASSSGDTEAFF.

The rearrangement links TRBV7-3 to TRBJ2-1; 9 bases line up with TRBD1. This CDR3 region has 15 residues. Germline trimming cut 4 bases from V and 5 bases from J; bases unmatched to any gene: 6. Germline CDR1 is SGHTA and CDR2 is FQGTGA. The CDR3 region is CASSSGQGVNNEQFF. The DNA for the CDR3 is TGTGCCAGCAGCTCGGGACAGGGAGTCAACAATGAGCAGTTCTTC.

V gene TRBV5-4 combines with J gene TRBJ1-2; D uncertain. Between the trimmed V and J ends, which lost 0 bases and 5 bases, there was a span of 11 bases. Germline CDR1 and CDR2: SGHNT and YYREEE (reference sequence). CDR3 length: 14 residues. CDR3 DNA: TGTGCCAGCAGCTTGGGCGAGAATCCATATGGCTACACCTTC. It translates to CASSLGENPYGYTF.

This clone has a handful of counts. The DNA of the CDR3 is TGTGCCAGCAGTGACCCCAGGGGGAGCTCCTACGAGCAGTACTTC. This encodes CASSDPRGSSYEQYF. V is TRBV28 and J is TRBJ2-7; 7 bases map to TRBD1. V lost 5 bases to trimming and J lost 0 bases; unmatched junction nucleotides: 7. The CDR3 spans 15 residues. Germline CDR1 and CDR2: MDHEN and SYDVKM.

The V call is TRBV9, the J call TRBJ2-6; D might be TRBD1 (5 bases). Germline assignment: CDR1 SGDLS and CDR2 YYNGEE. The V end lost 0 bases, the J end lost 0 bases, and 7 bases lay between the germline ends. The CDR3 is 16 residues long. The CDR3 DNA reads as TGTGCCAGCAGCGTAGAGGACAACTCTGGGGCCAACGTCCTGACTTTC. Its translation: CASSVEDNSGANVLTF.

This chain links TRBV27 with TRBJ1-4; 9 bases map to TRBD1. The CDR3 covers 16 residues. Germline V CDR1 and CDR2: MNHEY, SMNVEV (reference sequence). Germline trimming cut 5 bases from V and 10 bases from J; bases unmatched to any gene: 14. The CDR3 here is CASSLNPGQGGRKLFF. CDR3 DNA sequence: TGTGCCAGCAGTCTCAATCCGGGACAGGGAGGGCGAAAACTGTTTTTT.

The chain carries TRBV11-2 and TRBJ2-7, with D possibly matching TRBD2 (5 bases). V gave up 3 bases and J gave up 2 bases, with 17 bases separating them. Germline V lookup: CDR1 SGHAT, CDR2 FQNNGV. The CDR3 has 16 amino acids. CDR3 DNA sequence: TGTGCCAGCAGCTTGCGACCGGGAATCGGGACCTACGAGCAGTACTTC. Protein: CASSLRPGIGTYEQYF.

This clone was found a few times. This chain links TRBV6-6 with TRBJ2-7; D is possibly TRBD2 (5 bases). V was clipped by 0 bases and J by 7 bases, with 16 bases between them. CDR1 MNHNY and CDR2 SVGAGI come from the germline V gene (reference sequence). The CDR3 runs 15 residues. The CDR3 region has the DNA TGTGCCAGCAGTTACTCGGACGGGATTCAAGGAGAGCAGTACTTC. Translation gives CASSYSDGIQGEQYF.

This chain joins TRBV30 and TRBJ2-5, with 9 bases lining up with TRBD1. The CDR3 covers 13 residues. The V segment lost 2 bases and the J segment 5 bases; nucleotides outside the gene matches: 3. Germline V lookup: CDR1 GTSNPN, CDR2 SVGIG (reference sequence). CDR3 region: CAWSLQGAETQYF. The CDR3 DNA sequence: TGTGCCTGGAGTTTACAGGGGGCGGAGACCCAGTACTTC.

This clone has a handful of counts. The chain combines TRBV27 with TRBJ2-6; maybe TRBD1 (7 bases). Between the trimmed V and J ends, which lost 4 bases and 0 bases, there was a span of 16 bases. This CDR3 is built from 18 residues. CDR1 is MNHEY and CDR2 is SMNVEV in the germline V gene (reference sequence). The CDR3 reads CASSSKGAGSSGANVLTF. The CDR3 DNA sequence: TGTGCCAGCAGTTCCAAGGGGGCGGGGAGCTCTGGGGCCAACGTCCTGACTTTC. The full variable domain, completed using reference TRBV27 and TRBJ2-6, is EAQVTQNPRYLITVTGKKLTVTCSQNMNHEYMSWYRQDPGLGLRQIYYSMNVEVTDKGDVPEGYKVSRKEKRNFPLILESPSPNQTSLYFCASSSKGAGSSGANVLTFGAGSRLTVL.

The chain uses TRBV29-1 and TRBJ2-1, with 7 bases matching TRBD2. Germline lookup yields CDR1 SQVTM and CDR2 ANQGSEA. The CDR3 runs to 14 residues. The V and J ends lost 7 bases and 2 bases, in that order; junction bases with no gene match: 8. DNA of the CDR3: TGCAGCGGCTTGAGGGACTACACCTACAATGAGCAGTTCTTC. Translating gives CSGLRDYTYNEQFF.

This chain connects TRBV5-1 to TRBJ2-1; 9 bases agree with TRBD2. The CDR3 totals 16 residues. Germline V gene sequence: CDR1 SGHRS, CDR2 YFSETQ. The ends lost 3 bases at V and 5 bases at J; junction bases unmatched: 9. The CDR3 protein is CASSSLAGATNNEQFF. DNA for the CDR3: TGCGCCAGCAGCTCCTTAGCGGGAGCAACGAACAATGAGCAGTTCTTC.

This chain uses TRBV5-6 with TRBJ1-5; no clear D. V lost 0 bases and J lost 5, with 9 bases in between. The length of the CDR3 is 14 residues. Per germline, CDR1 SGHDT and CDR2 YYEEEE. CDR3 bases: TGTGCCAGCAGCTTGGGGAGGGTAGATCAGCCCCAGCATTTT. Protein: CASSLGRVDQPQHF.

The rearrangement joins TRBV4-3 to TRBJ2-2; D gene uncertain. V lost 0 bases and J 4 bases, leaving 3 bases between the germline ends. Germline assignment: CDR1 LGHNA and CDR2 YSLEER. The CDR3 covers 13 residues. In DNA, the CDR3 is TGCGCCAGCAGCCAAGACCGCACCGGGGAGCTGTTTTTT. This encodes CASSQDRTGELFF.

Only a few counts were recorded for this clone. The CDR3 region has the DNA TGTGCCAGCAGTTACTCGAAGGGGATGGGGTATGGCTACACCTTC. Its translation: CASSYSKGMGYGYTF. The genes are TRBV6-5 and TRBJ1-2, with D perhaps matching TRBD1 (5 bases). The CDR3 contains 15 residues. The germline V gene has CDR1 MNHEY and CDR2 SVGAGI. The V end was cut by 0 bases, the J end by 5 bases, with 13 bases between.

This clone was observed a few times. V gene TRBV5-1 combines with J gene TRBJ2-5, with 9 nucleotides matching TRBD2. The CDR3 spans 15 residues. The germline V gene has CDR1 SGHRS and CDR2 YFSETQ. Unmatched junction bases numbered 1, after V lost 0 bases and J lost 1 base. CDR3 amino acids: CASSLVSGGQETQYF. The CDR3 nucleotides are TGCGCCAGCAGCTTGGTTAGCGGGGGCCAAGAGACCCAGTACTTC.

This clone was counted only a few times. The chain is built from TRBV4-1 and TRBJ1-5, with TRBD1 matching over 7 bases. The CDR3 covers 16 residues. Germline CDR1 MGHRA, CDR2 YSYEKL. V lost 4 bases to trimming and J lost 2 bases; unmatched junction nucleotides: 8. The CDR3: CASSLRDSRGNQPQHF. Here the CDR3 DNA reads TGCGCCAGCAGCCTTCGGGACAGTAGGGGCAATCAGCCCCAGCATTTT.

This clone was found a few times. The chain combines TRBV15 with TRBJ2-4; possibly TRBD1 for D (5 bases). The CDR3 extends over 16 amino acids. Germline CDR1 reads LNHNV; CDR2 reads YYDKDF (reference sequence). The V gene lost 0 bases and the J gene lost 10 bases, with 19 bases spanning the gap. The CDR3: CATSREVGLTGPIQYF. In nucleotides, the CDR3 is TGTGCCACCAGCAGAGAAGTGGGCCTCACAGGACCGATTCAGTACTTC.

V is TRBV2 and J is TRBJ2-1; a possible D gene is TRBD1 (6 bases). Germline V gene data show CDR1 as SNHLY and CDR2 as FYNNEI. Between the trimmed V and J ends, which lost 7 bases and 9 bases, there was a span of 16 bases. The CDR3 length is 13 residues. The CDR3 DNA reads as TGTGCCAGCACCGGACTGCTAGGGGGTGAGCAGTTCTTC. Its protein is CASTGLLGGEQFF.

This clone came up a few times. The J gene is TRBJ2-2, the V gene TRBV5-4; no clear D gene. The V and J ends lost 1 base and 0 bases respectively, with 4 bases between them. CDR1 and CDR2 from the germline V gene are SGHNT and YYREEE (reference sequence). The CDR3 spans 14 residues. Here the CDR3 reads CASSLLTNTGELFF. As DNA, the CDR3 is TGTGCCAGCAGCTTGCTAACGAACACCGGGGAGCTGTTTTTT. Full variable domain (rest looked up from reference TRBV5-4 and TRBJ2-2): ETGVTQSPTHLIKTRGQQVTLRCSSQSGHNTVSWYQQALGQGPQFIFQYYREEENGRGNFPPRFSGLQFPNYSSELNVNALELDDSALYLCASSLLTNTGELFFGEGSRLTVL.

The chain combines TRBV7-9 with TRBJ2-2; TRBD1 might be the D (6 bases). Trimming stripped 5 bases from V and 1 base from J, with 8 bases between. Germline loops: CDR1 SEHNR, CDR2 FQNEAQ (reference sequence). CDR3 length equals 14 residues. The CDR3 is CASSVTGNTGELFF. In DNA form, the CDR3 reads TGTGCCAGCAGCGTGACAGGGAACACCGGGGAGCTGTTTTTT.

The J gene is TRBJ2-6, the V gene TRBV10-3; 7 positions match TRBD2. The CDR3 sequence is 19 residues long. Per the germline V gene, CDR1 is ENHRY and CDR2 is SYGVKD. J gave up 4 bases and V 0 bases, and 12 bases lay outside the gene matches. This CDR3 is CAISESGSGRSGGANVLTF. The DNA for the CDR3 is TGTGCCATCAGTGAGTCGGGTAGCGGGCGTTCAGGAGGGGCCAACGTCCTGACTTTC.

This clone came up a few times. The chain joins TRBV11-3 to TRBJ2-1, with TRBD2 matching 12 bases. Trimming removed 4 bases from V and 1 base from J; junction bases left unmatched: 2. The CDR3 contains 16 residues. The germline V gene has CDR1 SGHNT and CDR2 YENEEA. The CDR3, as DNA: TGTGCCAGCAGCTCTAGCGGGGGGGTTTCCTACAATGAGCAGTTCTTC. Protein: CASSSSGGVSYNEQFF.

V is TRBV4-3 and J is TRBJ2-7, with D perhaps matching TRBD2 (6 bases). This CDR3 has 15 residues. The germline V and J ends were trimmed by 3 bases and 0 bases, with 12 bases remaining between them. Germline V gene sequence: CDR1 LGHNA, CDR2 YSLEER. The CDR3 sequence is CASSQRRGSSYEQYF. The CDR3 DNA reads TGCGCCAGCAGCCAGAGGAGGGGCAGCTCCTACGAGCAGTACTTC.